This is a list of T cell receptor beta chains from one sample in a study of T cell responses to AZD1222 COVID-19 vaccine. Clones were sequenced by immunoSEQ multiplex PCR, and TCRdb holds only the in-frame ones, with some missing. In the table there are about 120,000 clones, roughly 87% of which are singletons. This sample comprised peripheral blood, obtained on day 0 of AZD1222 vaccination. All receptors come from an adult in good health. The CDR3 runs from the conserved cysteine through the conserved F or W. The D gene is left open where the match is weak. Only some rows state a clone size, as once, few, many or a class for expanded clones.

D	V	J	size	DNA	CDR3
NA	TRBV6-4	TRBJ2-7	NA	TGTGCCAGCAGTGACCCCCCCCCACTGAGCTCCTACGAGCAGTACTTC	CASSDPPPLSSYEQYF
NA	TRBV7-9	TRBJ2-5	NA	TGTGCCAGCAGCTTATCGGGGGAGACCCAGTACTTC	CASSLSGETQYF
TRBD2	TRBV2	TRBJ2-5	NA	TGTGCCAGCACACATATGAGCGGGGGGGCCGAGGAGACCCAGTACTTC	CASTHMSGGAEETQYF
NA	TRBV24-1	TRBJ1-4	NA	TGTGCCACCAGTGATTCTGGCAGGGATAATGAAAAACTGTTTTTT	CATSDSGRDNEKLFF
NA	TRBV4-2	TRBJ2-7	NA	TGTGCCAGCAGCCAGAGGTCCTCGTCAGTCGAGGACGAGCAGTACTTC	CASSQRSSSVEDEQYF
TRBD1	TRBV5-1	TRBJ1-2	NA	TGCGCCAGCAGCCTATCTGACAGGGGGGACAATTACACCTTC	CASSLSDRGDNYTF
TRBD1	TRBV6-2/TRBV6-3	TRBJ1-5	NA	TGTGCCAGCGGCCGTACAGGGGTTAGCAATCAGCCCCAGCATTTT	CASGRTGVSNQPQHF
TRBD1	TRBV18	TRBJ1-2	NA	TGTGCCAGCTCACAGGGACAGCGCTATGGCTACACCTTC	CASSQGQRYGYTF
NA	TRBV5-1	TRBJ2-7	NA	TGCGCCAGCAGCTTGGGGGGGGCACTTCGTCCTTCCTACGAGCAGTACTTC	CASSLGGALRPSYEQYF
TRBD1	TRBV27	TRBJ1-1	NA	TGTGCCAGCAGCCCCCAGGGACAGGGGGCTGAAGCTTTCTTT	CASSPQGQGAEAFF
NA	TRBV4-1	TRBJ2-1	NA	TGCGCCAGCAGCCAAGGAAACAGGGTTGGTGGCAATGAGCAGTTCTTC	CASSQGNRVGGNEQFF
NA	TRBV30	TRBJ1-2	NA	TGTGCCTGGAGCCCCGATTGGGCCTATGGCTACACCTTC	CAWSPDWAYGYTF
NA	TRBV19	TRBJ2-4	NA	TGTGCCAGTAGTATAGGGAACCAGAACATTCAGTACTTC	CASSIGNQNIQYF
NA	TRBV6-1	TRBJ1-4	NA	TGTGCCAGCAGTGAAGCAGGGTGGGGGGCCGAGGGTGAAAAACTGTTTTTT	CASSEAGWGAEGEKLFF
TRBD1	TRBV5-4	TRBJ1-4	NA	TGTGCCAGCAGCTTTACAGGGGGCGGTAGGGAAAAACTGTTTTTT	CASSFTGGGREKLFF
NA	TRBV7-2	TRBJ1-5	NA	TGTGCCAGCAGCTTAGAGGGGGGGCGAAATCAGCCCCAGCATTTT	CASSLEGGRNQPQHF
NA	TRBV11-1	TRBJ2-2	NA	TGTGCCAGCAGCTTAGGCCTCGGCAACACCGGGGAGCTGTTTTTT	CASSLGLGNTGELFF
NA	TRBV12-3/TRBV12-4	TRBJ2-7	NA	TGTGCCAGCAGTTTGGGAAACTACGAGCAGTACTTC	CASSLGNYEQYF
NA	TRBV12-3/TRBV12-4	TRBJ2-3	NA	TGTGCCAGCAGGCGCGAAATCACAGATACGCAGTATTTT	CASRREITDTQYF
NA	TRBV24-1	TRBJ1-2	once	TGTGCCACCAGTGATATAGGACAAAACTATGGCTACACCTTC	CATSDIGQNYGYTF
NA	TRBV9	TRBJ1-1	few	TGTGCCAGCAGCGTCAGACCCGGGGCCACGAACACTGAAGCTTTCTTT	CASSVRPGATNTEAFF
TRBD1	TRBV3-1/TRBV3-2	TRBJ1-5	NA	TGTGCCAGCAGCCCGAGGGAGAGGGGGCTAGGACAGCCCCAGCATTTT	CASSPRERGLGQPQHF
NA	TRBV6-5	TRBJ1-2	NA	TGTGCCAGCACCCCCGGCGGGACTAACTATGGCTACACCTTC	CASTPGGTNYGYTF
NA	TRBV27	TRBJ1-5	NA	TGTGCCAGCAGTTTATCGGTCGGGGGCGCCAGGGGCTTCAATCAGCCCCAGCATTTT	CASSLSVGGARGFNQPQHF
NA	TRBV7-2	TRBJ1-5	once	TGTGCCAGCAGCTTAGGTATCTCTCTAGGTCAGCCCCAGCATTTT	CASSLGISLGQPQHF
NA	TRBV11-2	TRBJ2-1	once	TGTGCCAGCAGCCAGAGTCTCTACAATGAGCAGTTCTTC	CASSQSLYNEQFF
NA	TRBV19	TRBJ2-3	NA	TGTGCCAGTAGTATAGCCTCCGGGACTGAAATATTGAGCACAGATACGCAGTATTTT	CASSIASGTEILSTDTQYF
TRBD2	TRBV19	TRBJ2-2	NA	TGTGCCAGTAGTATCCTTCGGACTAGCGGAATTATAACCGGGGAGCTGTTTTTT	CASSILRTSGIITGELFF